One sample yielded the 10 T cell receptor beta chains listed below, sequenced in a study of Ad26.COV2.S vaccination and SARS-CoV-2 variants. Treatment described: around 19 received Ad26.COV2.S at low or high dose, single or two shots; a few received placebo; per-sample allocation not given. The investigators took samples on day 63 after the first vaccine or placebo injection. Profiling relied on immunoSEQ multiplex PCR, and the TCRdb table lists in-frame clones only, not all of them. The sample has approximately 480,000 clones, 87% seen once; the top ten hold roughly 12%. Source: peripheral blood, taken in a trial of Ad26.COV2.S vaccine versus placebo. The receptors stem from a person between 18 and 65 years old who received the Ad26.COV2.S COVID-19 vaccine or a placebo.

This CDR3 reads CASSEGGLAIHLAKNIQYF. The CDR3 DNA follows: TGTGCCAGCAGCGAAGGAGGACTAGCGATACATCTAGCCAAAAACATTCAGTACTTC. This chain connects TRBV7-8 to TRBJ2-4, with 9 bases matching TRBD2. V was clipped by 5 bases and J by 0 bases; unmatched bases: 14. The CDR3 is made up of 19 amino acids. Germline CDR1 reads SGHVS; CDR2 reads FQNEAQ.

The rearrangement links TRBV28 to TRBJ1-2, with a tentative D call TRBD1 (5 bases). Germline V lookup: CDR1 MDHEN, CDR2 SYDVKM. Trimming pared 5 bases from V and 8 bases from J, leaving 12 bases between. The CDR3 is 12 residues long. In DNA, the CDR3 is TGTGCCAGCAGTCCAGGGTTGGGGGGCTACACCTTC. Its translation is CASSPGLGGYTF.

The rearrangement links TRBV15 to TRBJ1-5, with D maybe TRBD1 (6 bases). With 0 bases removed from V and 4 bases from J, the gap between germline ends came to 10 bases. Per germline, CDR1 LNHNV and CDR2 YYDKDF (reference sequence). The CDR3 sequence is 15 residues long. In DNA, the CDR3 is TGTGCCACCAGCAGAGATAGGGGGGAGAATCAGCCCCAGCATTTT. The encoded protein is CATSRDRGENQPQHF.

This sequence joins TRBV6-5 and TRBJ2-7, with 10 bases matching TRBD2. Germline V lookup: CDR1 MNHEY, CDR2 SVGAGI. The ends lost 6 bases at V and 7 bases at J; junction bases unmatched: 12. The CDR3 totals 15 residues. This chain's CDR3 is CASRRENLAGEEQYF. The CDR3 DNA reads as TGTGCCAGCAGGAGAGAAAACCTAGCGGGAGAAGAGCAGTACTTC.

This chain connects TRBV28 to TRBJ2-1; D call uncertain. Germline V gene data show CDR1 as MDHEN and CDR2 as SYDVKM. This CDR3 has 12 amino acids. The V and J ends lost 5 bases and 15 bases respectively, with 17 bases between them. In DNA form, the CDR3 reads TGTGCCAGCAGTCCCCCTGCTGGGCTCCCGTTCTTC. Its protein is CASSPPAGLPFF.

The V and J genes are TRBV5-5 and TRBJ1-1; D might be TRBD1 (5 bases). The CDR3 totals 14 residues. Looked up from germline, CDR1 is SGHKS and CDR2 is YYEKEE (reference sequence). The ends were cut back, 2 bases at V and 1 base at J, with 9 bases in the middle. CDR3 residues: CASSLGVGNTEAFF. In DNA, the CDR3 is TGTGCCAGCAGCTTAGGGGTGGGGAACACTGAAGCTTTCTTT.

The chain couples TRBV5-1 to TRBJ2-5; D may be TRBD2 (6 bases). The germline V gene has CDR1 SGHRS and CDR2 YFSETQ. CDR3 length equals 15 residues. V dropped 1 base and J dropped 5 bases, with 15 bases sitting between them. CDR3 sequence reads: CASSLRLANQETQYF. The CDR3 DNA follows: TGCGCCAGCAGCTTGCGTCTAGCGAATCAGGAGACCCAGTACTTC.

The chain couples TRBV10-3 to TRBJ2-7; D gene ambiguous. Trimming left V 10 bases short and J 4 bases short, with 17 bases between. This CDR3 contains 13 residues. The germline gives CDR1 ENHRY, CDR2 SYGVKD. CDR3 in amino acids: CATTSFGPYEQYF. The CDR3 nucleotides are TGTGCCACCACCTCGTTTGGGCCATACGAGCAGTACTTC.

On this clone: One end of the junction does not line up with germline, which may come from a read error. The chain is built from TRBV6-2 or TRBV6-3 and TRBJ1-1, with 7 bases aligning to TRBD1. CDR1 is MNHEY and CDR2 is SVGEGT in the germline V gene. CDR3 length equals 14 residues. This CDR3 reads CASRYSPGGTEAFF. The DNA of the CDR3 is TGTGCCAGCAGGTACTCCCCAGGGGGCACTGAAGCTTTCTTT.

In DNA, the CDR3 is TGTGCCAGCAGTTTACAGGCGGTAGGGAACACTGAAGCTTTCTTT. It encodes CASSLQAVGNTEAFF. The V gene is TRBV28, the J gene TRBJ1-1, with no clear D. The germline gives CDR1 MDHEN, CDR2 SYDVKM. CDR3 length equals 15 residues. Trimming shortened V by 2 bases and J by 1 base, and 11 bases separated the two germline ends.